There are many counts of the clone carrying this T cell receptor (beta chain). At the DNA level, this CDR3 is encoded by other sequences in the same sample as well. The entry originates in a study of blood T cell repertoires in COVID-19. Study-wide context: Acute and convalescent COVID-19 specimens originated in the United States, Italy and Spain.

Data came from immunoSEQ multiplex PCR; TCRdb stores just in-frame clones and leaves some out. The sample holds roughly 300,000 clones, approximately 85% seen once. Per the germline V gene, CDR1 is SGDLS and CDR2 is YYNGEE. This CDR3 is built from 15 residues. The V and J ends lost 4 bases and 2 bases respectively, with 13 bases between them. The sequence was collected from a human donor in a cohort sampled during active COVID-19. The specimen sequenced was peripheral blood. The rearrangement joins TRBV9 to TRBJ2-1, with a possible D match to TRBD1 (6 bases). The CDR3 DNA reads as TGTGCCAGCAGCCCCCAGGGGACGGCCTACAATGAGCAGTTCTTC. This gives the protein CASSPQGTAYNEQFF. Together with reference TRBV9 and TRBJ2-1, the CDR3 gives the full variable domain: DSGVTQTPKHLITATGQRVTLRCSPRSGDLSVYWYQQSLDQGLQFLIQYYNGEERAKGNILERFSAQQFPDLHSELNLSSLELGDSALYFCASSPQGTAYNEQFFGPGTRLTVL.